This note documents a single T cell receptor (beta chain) sequence. Its antigen is undetermined. This entry belongs to a study of cytomegalovirus exposure and HLA in healthy donors. The PCR employed 60 Vbeta primers together with 13 Jbeta primers. Clones were read by immunoSEQ multiplex PCR, and TCRdb kept only the in-frame ones, dropping some. This table has about 120,000 clones, about 68% appearing once. Germline CDR1 and CDR2: SGHVS and FQNEAQ. Trimming took 5 bases from V and 3 from J, leaving 13 bases between them. The CDR3 sequence is 14 residues long. General study points: The study recorded some 160 TCR beta chains that were cytomegalovirus-associated. In an earlier analysis, most TCR beta V segments were productive about 87% or about 30% of the time. Later analysis suggested links between common viral pathogens and several top significant clusters.

The chain combines TRBV7-8 with TRBJ1-1; D call uncertain. The sequence derives from a man between 40 and 49 years old in good health and CMV-seropositive. The sequencing input was PBMCs. CDR3 bases: TGTGCCAGCAGCCCCCGGTTCTCGGACACTGAAGCTTTCTTT. Its translation is CASSPRFSDTEAFF.